This T cell receptor (beta chain) was sequenced during a study of PD-L1 blockade in urothelial cancer. Study as a whole: The analyses of blood took place 3 weeks (second dose) and 6 weeks after treatment start. Per blood sample, T cells had a median of roughly 140,000.

The protocol was immunoSEQ multiplex PCR, while the TCRdb copy is restricted to in-frame clones and leaves out a portion. The sample shows some 25,000 clones, roughly 84% of them seen only once. Study observations and caveats: Durable-benefit patients had greater expansion of tumor-associated blood clones at 3 weeks.

Sample contribution per patient ranged from 1 to 8, covering pretreatment and on-treatment. In the case of this clone: The antigen remains undetermined.

Looked up from germline, CDR1 is LNHDA and CDR2 is SQIVND (reference sequence). Trimming cost V 3 bases and J 1 base, with 3 bases left between them. This CDR3 spans 12 amino acids. This TCR came from a man between 65 and 85 years old with urothelial cancer. V and J are TRBV19 and TRBJ1-1; D uncertain. Specimen: PBMCs, collected around atezolizumab (anti-PD-L1) treatment. CDR3 nucleotide sequence: TGTGCCAGTAGTATCGGGAACACTGAAGCTTTCTTT. Its translation: CASSIGNTEAFF.